This TCR beta chain was found in a study of blood T cell repertoires in COVID-19 (dated by TCRdb to the early 2020s). In terms of the full investigation: Collaborator samples came from the United States, Italy and Spain and covered acute and convalescent phases of COVID-19. The prospective study material was composed of cDNA or gDNA derived from T cells, B-cell-depleted T cells, or PBMCs. Deeply sampled blood TCRbeta repertoires from subjects exposed to, actively infected with, or recovered from COVID-19 were included in the dataset. A freely available public database, intended as a resource for researchers studying the immune response to SARS-CoV-2, is where the repertoires were released. The samples were drawn from the first 160 participants of the ongoing ImmuneRACE study and from 950 to 1,500 subjects provided by 6 global collaborators. Sample metadata almost always included a de-identified subject ID, COVID-19 status, age in years and sex. Where available, HLA class I and class II types were taken from metadata supplied by the sample provider and were not determined by assay-based typing. Results and caveats for the whole study, not just this receptor: The quantity of clinical and demographic metadata differed by source and by participant and was supplied without curation.

TCRbeta CDR3 regions were amplified from genomic DNA by means of the immunoSEQ Assay, a bias-controlled multiplex PCR. Per the authors' processing: The number of nucleated cells in each sample was estimated from the amplification of reference gene primers within the assay. To quantify the absolute abundance of each unique TCRbeta CDR3 rearrangement, sequence reads were collapsed and filtered. For each sample, productive Simpson clonality was calculated as the square root of Simpson's diversity index over productive rearrangements. TCRdb provides this immuneACCESS table in a form limited to in-frame rearrangements. Some clones are lacking; in checked studies, under half of them reflect an unresolved V gene, and why the rest are absent is not known. V and J calls and clone size come straight from that table; D and trimming were deduced from the DNA. The sample includes 95,000 to 150,000 clones, with approximately 85% observed a single time. The ten largest clonotypes hold 9% to 13% of the sample.

Whole blood was collected in K2EDTA tubes by collaborating institutions according to the institutions' own protocols. For TCRbeta analysis, collaborator samples were shipped as frozen whole blood, as isolated PBMCs, or as DNA extracted from either sample type. A word on this clone: What this receptor recognizes is not known. Per-base quality was not reported, and no clone a single base away is much larger than it.

Trimming costs V 4 bases and J 0 bases, and their ends lie 13 bases apart. The germline V gene specifies ENHRY as CDR1 and SYGVKD as CDR2. Spanning cysteine to phenylalanine, the CDR3 consists of 16 amino acids. Only CDR3 DNA remains: 48 bases, in frame from the first base. Here the chain combines TRBV10-3 and TRBJ1-3, with TRBD1 tentatively as D gene (6 bases match). Sequencing input: peripheral blood. The receptor was isolated from a human donor in a cohort sampled during active COVID-19. The sequence in DNA is TGTGCCATCAGTGCAGGTCAGGGGAGCTCTGGAAACACCATATATTTT. The resulting protein is CAISAGQGSSGNTIYF.